This T cell receptor beta chain was observed in a study of T cells in Graves' hyperthyroidism and ophthalmopathy. In the case of this clonotype: Antigen specificity is unknown.

Study findings and constraints: The model predicted ophthalmopathy a median approximately 6 months before onset. Blood also contained most expanded thyroid clonotypes above 0.001.

The TCR beta CDR3 regions underwent amplification using RNA transcripts as the source. Carried out on the TCR CDR3, a first-round RT-PCR used the HTBI primer set. TCRdb re-analysed the multiplex PCR reads in MiXCR, keeping a single row per CDR3 protein. The table records more than 500,000 distinct CDR3 sequences, about 46% of them present only once. This CDR3 spans 14 amino acids. Trimming removed 2 bases from V and 5 bases from J, with 10 bases in between. Germline CDR1 DFQATT, CDR2 SNEGSKA (reference sequence). Sequencing was performed on peripheral blood or thyroid tissue (not recorded which). This TCR was sampled from an adult woman with Graves' disease, either hyperthyroidism or ophthalmopathy (not recorded which). The chain recombines TRBV20-1 with TRBJ2-6; D is perhaps TRBD1 or TRBD2 (5 bases each). DNA of the CDR3: TGCAGTGCTAGATCCGGGGCCAGGGCCAACGTCCTGACTTTC. Its protein is CSARSGARANVLTF.